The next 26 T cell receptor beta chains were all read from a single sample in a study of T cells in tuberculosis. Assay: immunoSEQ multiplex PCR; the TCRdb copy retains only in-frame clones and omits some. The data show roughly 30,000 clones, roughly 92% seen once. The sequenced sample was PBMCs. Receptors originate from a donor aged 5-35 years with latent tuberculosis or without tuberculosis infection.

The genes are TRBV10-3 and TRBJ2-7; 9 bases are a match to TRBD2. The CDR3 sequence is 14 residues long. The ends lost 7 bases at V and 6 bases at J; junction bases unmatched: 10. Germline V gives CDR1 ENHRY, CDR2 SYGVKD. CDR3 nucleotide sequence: TGTGCCATCACTTCGGCGGGAGGGCTGACCGAGCAGTACTTC. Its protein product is CAITSAGGLTEQYF.

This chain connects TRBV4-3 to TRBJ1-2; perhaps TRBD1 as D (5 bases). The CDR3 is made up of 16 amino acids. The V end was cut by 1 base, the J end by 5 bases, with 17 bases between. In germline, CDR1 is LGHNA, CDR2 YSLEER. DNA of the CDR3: TGCGCCAGCAGCCAAGGGATCAAGGGGAATACTTATGGCTACACCTTC. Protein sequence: CASSQGIKGNTYGYTF.

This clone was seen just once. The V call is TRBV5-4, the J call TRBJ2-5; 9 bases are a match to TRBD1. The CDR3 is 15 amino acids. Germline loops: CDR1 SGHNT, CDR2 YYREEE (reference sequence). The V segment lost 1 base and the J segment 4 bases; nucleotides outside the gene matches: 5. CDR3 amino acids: CASSLIGTGRETQYF. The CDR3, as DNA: TGTGCCAGCAGCTTGATAGGGACAGGGCGAGAGACCCAGTACTTC.

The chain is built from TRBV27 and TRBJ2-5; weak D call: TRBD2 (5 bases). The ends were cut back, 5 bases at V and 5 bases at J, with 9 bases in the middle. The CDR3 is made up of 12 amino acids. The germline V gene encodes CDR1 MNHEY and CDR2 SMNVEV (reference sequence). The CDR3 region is CASSPDWETQYF. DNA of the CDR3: TGTGCCAGCAGTCCGGACTGGGAGACCCAGTACTTC.

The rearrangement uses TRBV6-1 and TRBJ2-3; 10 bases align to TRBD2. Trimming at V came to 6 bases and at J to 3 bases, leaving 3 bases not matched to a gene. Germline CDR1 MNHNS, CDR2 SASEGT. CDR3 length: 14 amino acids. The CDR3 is CASRGGLATDTQYF. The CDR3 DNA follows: TGTGCCAGCAGGGGGGGACTAGCGACAGATACGCAGTATTTT.

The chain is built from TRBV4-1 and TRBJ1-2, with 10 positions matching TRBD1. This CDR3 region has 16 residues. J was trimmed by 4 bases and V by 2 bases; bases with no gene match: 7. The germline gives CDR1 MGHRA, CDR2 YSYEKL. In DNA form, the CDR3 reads TGCGCCAGCAGCCAAATGGGACAGGGGAATCGCTATGGCTACACCTTC. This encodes CASSQMGQGNRYGYTF.

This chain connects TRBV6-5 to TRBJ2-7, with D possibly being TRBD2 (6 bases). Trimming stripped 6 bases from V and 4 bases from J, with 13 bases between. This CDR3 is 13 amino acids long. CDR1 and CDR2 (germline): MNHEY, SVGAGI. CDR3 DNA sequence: TGTGCCAGCAGGCGGGGACTTCCTTACGAGCAGTACTTC. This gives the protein CASRRGLPYEQYF.

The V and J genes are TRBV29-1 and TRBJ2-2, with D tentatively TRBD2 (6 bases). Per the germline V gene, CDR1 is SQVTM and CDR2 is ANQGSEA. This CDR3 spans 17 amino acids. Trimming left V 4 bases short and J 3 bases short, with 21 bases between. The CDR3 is CSVGSLGLLLYTGELFF. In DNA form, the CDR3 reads TGCAGCGTTGGCAGCTTGGGACTCTTGCTTTACACCGGGGAGCTGTTTTTT.

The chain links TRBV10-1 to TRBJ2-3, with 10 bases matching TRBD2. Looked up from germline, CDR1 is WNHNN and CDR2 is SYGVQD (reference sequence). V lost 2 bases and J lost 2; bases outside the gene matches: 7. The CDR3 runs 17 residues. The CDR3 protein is CASSEPLAGEITDTQYF. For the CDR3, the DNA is TGCGCCAGCAGTGAGCCCCTAGCGGGGGAGATCACAGATACGCAGTATTTT.

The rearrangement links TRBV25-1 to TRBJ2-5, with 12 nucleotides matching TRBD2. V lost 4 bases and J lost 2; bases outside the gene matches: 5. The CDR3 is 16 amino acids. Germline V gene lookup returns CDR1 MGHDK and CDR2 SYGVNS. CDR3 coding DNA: TGTGCCAGCAGTGGAAGACTAGCGGGGGTTCAAGAGACCCAGTACTTC. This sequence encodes CASSGRLAGVQETQYF.

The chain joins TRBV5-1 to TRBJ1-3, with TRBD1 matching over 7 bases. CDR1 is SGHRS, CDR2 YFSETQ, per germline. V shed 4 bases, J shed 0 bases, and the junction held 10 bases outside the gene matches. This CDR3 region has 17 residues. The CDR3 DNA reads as TGCGCCAGCAGCCCCAAGGGACAGACTCTCTCTGGAAACACCATATATTTT. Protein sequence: CASSPKGQTLSGNTIYF.

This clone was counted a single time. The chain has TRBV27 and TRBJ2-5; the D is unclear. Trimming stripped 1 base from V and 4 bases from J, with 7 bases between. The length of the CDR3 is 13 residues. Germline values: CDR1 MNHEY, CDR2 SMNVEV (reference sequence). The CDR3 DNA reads TGTGCCAGCAGTTTATATCGCGGAGAGACCCAGTACTTC. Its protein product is CASSLYRGETQYF.

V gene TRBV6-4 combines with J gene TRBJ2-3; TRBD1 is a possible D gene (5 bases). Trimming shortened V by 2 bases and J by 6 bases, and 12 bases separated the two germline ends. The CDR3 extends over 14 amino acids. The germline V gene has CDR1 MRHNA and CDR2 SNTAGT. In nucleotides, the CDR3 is TGTGCCAGCAGTGACCCGTACAGGCCCGATACGCAGTATTTT. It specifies CASSDPYRPDTQYF.

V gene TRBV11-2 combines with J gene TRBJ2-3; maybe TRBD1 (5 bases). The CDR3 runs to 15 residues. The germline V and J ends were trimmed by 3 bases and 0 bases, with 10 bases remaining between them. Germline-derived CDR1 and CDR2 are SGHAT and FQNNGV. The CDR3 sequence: CASSFRASSTDTQYF. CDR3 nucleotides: TGTGCCAGCAGCTTCAGGGCCTCTAGCACAGATACGCAGTATTTT. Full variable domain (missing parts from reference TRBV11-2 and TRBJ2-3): EAGVAQSPRYKIIEKRQSVAFWCNPISGHATLYWYQQILGQGPKLLIQFQNNGVVDDSQLPKDRFSAERLKGVDSTLKIQPAKLEDSAVYLCASSFRASSTDTQYFGPGTRLTVL.

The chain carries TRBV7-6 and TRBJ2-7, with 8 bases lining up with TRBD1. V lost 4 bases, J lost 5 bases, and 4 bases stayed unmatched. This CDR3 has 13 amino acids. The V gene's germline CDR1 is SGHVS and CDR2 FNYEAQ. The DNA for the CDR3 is TGTGCCAGCAGCTCCGACAGGGGCGACGAGCAGTACTTC. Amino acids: CASSSDRGDEQYF.

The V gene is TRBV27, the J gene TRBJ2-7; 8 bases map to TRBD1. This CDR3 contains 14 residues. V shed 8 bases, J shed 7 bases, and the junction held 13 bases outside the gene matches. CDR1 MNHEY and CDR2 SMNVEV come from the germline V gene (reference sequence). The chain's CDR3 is CASVHRTGYGEQYF. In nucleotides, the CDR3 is TGTGCCAGCGTACATAGGACAGGGTATGGGGAGCAGTACTTC.

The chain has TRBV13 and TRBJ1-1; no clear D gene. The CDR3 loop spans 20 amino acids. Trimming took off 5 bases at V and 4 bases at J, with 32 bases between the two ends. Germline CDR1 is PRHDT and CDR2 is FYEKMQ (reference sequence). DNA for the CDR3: TGTGCCAGCAGCCCCCCGCTAATTGGATCAGCAAACGACGGAGGCACTGAAGCTTTCTTT. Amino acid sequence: CASSPPLIGSANDGGTEAFF.

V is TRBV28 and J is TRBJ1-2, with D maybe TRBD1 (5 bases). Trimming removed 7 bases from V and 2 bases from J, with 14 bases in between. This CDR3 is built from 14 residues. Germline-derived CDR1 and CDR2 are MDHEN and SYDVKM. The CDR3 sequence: CASTHQPGNYGYTF. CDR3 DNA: TGTGCCAGCACCCACCAACCAGGGAACTATGGCTACACCTTC.

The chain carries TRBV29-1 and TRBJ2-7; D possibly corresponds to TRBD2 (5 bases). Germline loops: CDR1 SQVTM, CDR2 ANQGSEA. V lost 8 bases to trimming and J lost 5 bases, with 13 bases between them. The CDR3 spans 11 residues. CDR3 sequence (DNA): TGCAGCTTAAAGTCGGGGAACGAGCAGTACTTC. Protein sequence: CSLKSGNEQYF.

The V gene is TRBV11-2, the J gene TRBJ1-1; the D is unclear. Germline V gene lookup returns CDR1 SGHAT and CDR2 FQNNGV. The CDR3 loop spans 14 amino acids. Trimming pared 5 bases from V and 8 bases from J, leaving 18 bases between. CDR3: CASSPFQRKTEAFF. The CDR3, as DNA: TGTGCCAGCAGCCCTTTTCAACGGAAGACAGAAGCTTTCTTT.

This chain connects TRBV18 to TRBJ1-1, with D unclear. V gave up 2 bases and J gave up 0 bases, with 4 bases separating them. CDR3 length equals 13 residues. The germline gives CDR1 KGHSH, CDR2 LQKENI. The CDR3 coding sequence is TGTGCCAGCTCACCAAACATGAACACTGAAGCTTTCTTT. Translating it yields CASSPNMNTEAFF.

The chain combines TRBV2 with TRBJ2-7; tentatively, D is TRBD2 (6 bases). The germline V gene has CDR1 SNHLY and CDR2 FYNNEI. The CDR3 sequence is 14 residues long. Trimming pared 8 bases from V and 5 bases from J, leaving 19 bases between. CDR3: CASCFATGANEQYF. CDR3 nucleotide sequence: TGTGCCAGCTGTTTCGCAACGGGAGCGAACGAGCAGTACTTC.

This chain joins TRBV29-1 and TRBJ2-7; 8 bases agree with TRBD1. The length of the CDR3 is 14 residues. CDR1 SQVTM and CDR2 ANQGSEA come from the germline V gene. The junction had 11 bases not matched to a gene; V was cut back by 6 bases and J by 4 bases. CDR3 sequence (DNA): TGCAGCGTAGGGGAGAGAACAGGGGGTTACGAGCAGTACTTC. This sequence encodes CSVGERTGGYEQYF.

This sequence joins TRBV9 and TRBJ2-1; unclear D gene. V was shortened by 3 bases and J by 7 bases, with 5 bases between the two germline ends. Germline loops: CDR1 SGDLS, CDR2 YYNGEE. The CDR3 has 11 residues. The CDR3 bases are TGTGCCAGCAGCGCTGTGAATGAGCAGTTCTTC. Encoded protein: CASSAVNEQFF.

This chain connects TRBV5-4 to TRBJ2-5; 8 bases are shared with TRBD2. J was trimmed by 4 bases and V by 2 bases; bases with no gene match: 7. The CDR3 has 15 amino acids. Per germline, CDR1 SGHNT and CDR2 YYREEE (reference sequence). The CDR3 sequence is CASSLLADSGETQYF. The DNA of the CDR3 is TGTGCCAGCAGCTTACTAGCGGACTCCGGAGAGACCCAGTACTTC. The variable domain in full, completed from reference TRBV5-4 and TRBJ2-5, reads ETGVTQSPTHLIKTRGQQVTLRCSSQSGHNTVSWYQQALGQGPQFIFQYYREEENGRGNFPPRFSGLQFPNYSSELNVNALELDDSALYLCASSLLADSGETQYFGPGTRLLVL.

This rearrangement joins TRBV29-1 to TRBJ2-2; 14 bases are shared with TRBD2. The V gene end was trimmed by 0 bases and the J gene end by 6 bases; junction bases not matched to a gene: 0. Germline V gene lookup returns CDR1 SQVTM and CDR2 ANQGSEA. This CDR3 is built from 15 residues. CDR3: CSVEEGLAGAGELFF. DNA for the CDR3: TGCAGCGTTGAAGAGGGACTAGCGGGAGCCGGGGAGCTGTTTTTT.